The text below deals with one T cell receptor beta chain. V lost 0 bases to trimming and J lost 4 bases; unmatched junction nucleotides: 4. Looked up from germline, CDR1 is SGDLS and CDR2 is YYNGEE. This CDR3 contains 15 residues. This sample was taken from a study of blood T cell repertoires in COVID-19. For the study at large: The origin of the acute and convalescent COVID-19 samples was the United States, Italy and Spain.

Profiled with immunoSEQ multiplex PCR; TCRdb holds only in-frame clones, not every one. The top ten hold around a tenth of the sample, which has hundreds of thousands of clones, around 91% seen once. The age range of participants was roughly 18 to 90 years, with residence in about two dozen US areas. Among Cohort 3 donors, those recovered had two negative PCRs, clearance, or symptom resolution. The receptor was isolated from a woman aged 40 to 50 who had recovered from COVID-19. V and J are TRBV9 and TRBJ2-1; the match to TRBD2 covers 7 bases. The sequenced material came from PBMCs or T cells enriched from blood (not recorded which). CDR3 in amino acids: CASSVGSSGYNEQFF. In DNA, the CDR3 is TGTGCCAGCAGCGTAGGGTCTAGCGGTTACAATGAGCAGTTCTTC. Together with reference TRBV9 and TRBJ2-1, the CDR3 gives the full variable domain: DSGVTQTPKHLITATGQRVTLRCSPRSGDLSVYWYQQSLDQGLQFLIQYYNGEERAKGNILERFSAQQFPDLHSELNLSSLELGDSALYFCASSVGSSGYNEQFFGPGTRLTVL.